This T cell receptor (beta chain) was captured in a study of CD8 T cells in ankylosing spondylitis. General study results and limits: Reactive arthritis synovial fluid and blood previously showed some of these motif variants.

In its sample, this clonotype was seen many times. Its target is unknown. Quantitative molecular-barcoded 5'-RACE generated the TCR beta libraries. MiXCR, run by TCRdb on the 5' RACE reads, gives a single entry per CDR3 protein. Among 180,000 or so distinct CDR3 sequences listed, 11% were seen once. CDR3 size: 13 residues. V was pared by 6 bases and J by 1 base, with 12 bases between. The V gene's germline CDR1 is SQVTM and CDR2 ANQGSEA. The sample taken for sequencing was blood, either unsorted or a sorted T cell fraction (not recorded which). The chain joins TRBV29-1 to TRBJ1-1; D may be TRBD1 (6 bases). The TCR originated in a male donor with ankylosing spondylitis or in good health (not recorded which). The CDR3 region has the DNA TGCAGCGTAGTCGTGGGACAGAACACTGAAGCTTTCTTT. Translating it yields CSVVVGQNTEAFF.